The clone carrying this T cell receptor (beta chain) came up once. Produced via immunoSEQ multiplex PCR; TCRdb's table is partial and in-frame only. The data hold 100,000 to 150,000 clones, with about 89% observed a single time. Germline loops: CDR1 MNHEY, CDR2 SVGAGI. The CDR3 totals 14 residues. V was pared by 6 bases and J by 5 bases, with 5 bases of the junction left unmatched. This sample was taken from a study of blood T cell repertoires in COVID-19. This clonotype originated in a man between 45 and 60 years old with active or convalescent COVID-19. The rearrangement joins TRBV6-5 to TRBJ1-5; 9 bases align to TRBD1. The sequencing sample was made of peripheral blood. CDR3 in amino acids: CASSATGGHQPQHF. The CDR3, as DNA: TGTGCCAGCAGCGCCACAGGGGGCCATCAGCCCCAGCATTTT.